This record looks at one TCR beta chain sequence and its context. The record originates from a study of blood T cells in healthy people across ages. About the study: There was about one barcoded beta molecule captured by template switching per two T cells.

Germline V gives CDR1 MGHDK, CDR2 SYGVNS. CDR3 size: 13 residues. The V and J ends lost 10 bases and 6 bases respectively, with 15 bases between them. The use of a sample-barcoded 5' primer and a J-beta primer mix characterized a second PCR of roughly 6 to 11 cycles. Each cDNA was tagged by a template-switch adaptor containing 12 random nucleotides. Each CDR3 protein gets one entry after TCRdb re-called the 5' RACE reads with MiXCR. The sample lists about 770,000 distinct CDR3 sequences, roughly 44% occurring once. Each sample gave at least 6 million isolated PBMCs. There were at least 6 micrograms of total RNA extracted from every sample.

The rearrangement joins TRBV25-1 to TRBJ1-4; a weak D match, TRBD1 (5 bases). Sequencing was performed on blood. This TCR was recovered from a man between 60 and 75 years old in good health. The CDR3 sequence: CATQGGWYEKLFF. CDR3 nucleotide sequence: TGTGCCACCCAGGGAGGGTGGTATGAAAAACTGTTTTTT.